The entry below gives a single T cell receptor beta chain sequence along with its context. The sample belongs to a study of T cell clones after liver transplantation. Assay used: immunoSEQ multiplex PCR; TCRdb lists only in-frame clones, some missing. The sample records 75,000 to 95,000 clones, over 80% being singletons. The V end was cut by 0 bases, the J end by 3 bases, with 16 bases between. CDR1 and CDR2 (germline): SGHNT, YYREEE (reference sequence). The CDR3 has 16 residues. The chain has TRBV5-4 and TRBJ2-7; tentative D call: TRBD2 (6 bases). This specimen was CD4+ T cells from blood, taken at the 22-month timepoint. The receptor comes from a human patient who received a liver transplant. Among the T cells, some may be from the graft donor. In nucleotides, the CDR3 is TGTGCCAGCAGCTTGGGGGGACTGCCCGGGTACTACGAGCAGTACTTC. Amino acid sequence: CASSLGGLPGYYEQYF.